This T cell receptor beta chain was found in a study of shared clonotypes between healthy human individuals. Deletions cut 4 bases from V and 2 bases from J, with 13 bases between. From germline, CDR1 is SGHRS and CDR2 YFSETQ. The CDR3 is 15 amino acids. TCRdb keeps only in-frame clones here, not all; method: immunoSEQ multiplex PCR. This sample has approximately 500,000 clones, with 79% found just once. The donors were adults (healthy and HIV-negative) with no recent acute infections or vaccinations. It was tens of millions of PBMCs that unsorted samples used for genomic DNA. The material sequenced was PBMCs. This sequence was found in a woman aged 40 to 49 in good health. Some clones in this sample may be carry-over from other donors' samples. V gene TRBV5-1 combines with J gene TRBJ2-1; TRBD2 is a possible D gene (5 bases). The CDR3 reads CASSPGVHPYNEQFF. In DNA form, the CDR3 reads TGCGCCAGCAGCCCCGGGGTCCACCCCTACAATGAGCAGTTCTTC.